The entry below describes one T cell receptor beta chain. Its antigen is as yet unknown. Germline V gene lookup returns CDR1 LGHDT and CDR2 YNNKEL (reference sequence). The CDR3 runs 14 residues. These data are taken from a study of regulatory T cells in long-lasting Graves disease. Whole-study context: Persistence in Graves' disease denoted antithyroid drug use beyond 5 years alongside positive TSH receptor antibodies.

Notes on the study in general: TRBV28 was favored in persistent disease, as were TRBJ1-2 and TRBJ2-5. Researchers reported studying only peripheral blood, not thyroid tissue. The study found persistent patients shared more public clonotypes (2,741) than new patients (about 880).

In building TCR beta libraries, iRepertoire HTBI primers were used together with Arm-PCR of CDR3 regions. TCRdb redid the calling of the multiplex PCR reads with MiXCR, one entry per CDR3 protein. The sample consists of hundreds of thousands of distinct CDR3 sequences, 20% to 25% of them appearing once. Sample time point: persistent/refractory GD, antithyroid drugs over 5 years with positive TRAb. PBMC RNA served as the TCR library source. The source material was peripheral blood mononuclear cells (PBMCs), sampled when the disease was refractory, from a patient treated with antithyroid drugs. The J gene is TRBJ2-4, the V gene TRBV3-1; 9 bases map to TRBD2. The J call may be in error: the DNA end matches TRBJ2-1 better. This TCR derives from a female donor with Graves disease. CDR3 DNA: TGTGCCAGCAGCCGAGCTAGCGGGATTGGTGAGCAGTTCTTC. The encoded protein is CASSRASGIGEQFF.